The sample holds a few counts of the clone carrying this TCR beta chain. Its antigen is not identified. These data are taken from a study of cytomegalovirus exposure and HLA in healthy donors. The junction had 5 bases not matched to a gene; V was cut back by 2 bases and J by 5 bases. This CDR3 comprises 16 residues. Germline lookup yields CDR1 SGHNT and CDR2 YENEEA. General study points: It was in a later analysis that TCR association rates were seen to vary by HLA locus, highest for DRB1 and lowest for HLA-C.

Amplification used 60 Vbeta primers and 13 Jbeta primers. Under the authors' procedure: Some 11 million of the about 80 million unique TCR beta chains counted in a later analysis were shared. The table came from immunoSEQ multiplex PCR; TCRdb's copy has only in-frame clones and leaves some out. The V and J calls and clone size were taken over from that table, and D and trimming were inferred from the DNA. Among 150,000 to 200,000 clones listed, around 80% were seen once. Healthy bone marrow donors supplied every sample. While unrecorded immune exposures were likely, the donors were nominally healthy when sampled.

The clonotype comes from a woman between 40 and 50 years old in good health and CMV-seronegative. The material sequenced was PBMCs. The genes are TRBV11-3 and TRBJ2-5; 13 nucleotides agree with TRBD2. The CDR3 nucleotides read TGTGCCAGCAGCTTAAGGACTAGCGGGAGAGGGGAGACCCAGTACTTC. It translates to CASSLRTSGRGETQYF. The entire variable domain, with the rest obtained from reference TRBV11-3 and TRBJ2-5, is as follows: EAGVVQSPRYKIIEKKQPVAFWCNPISGHNTLYWYLQNLGQGPELLIRYENEEAVDDSQLPKDRFSAERLKGVDSTLKIQPAELGDSAVYLCASSLRTSGRGETQYFGPGTRLLVL.